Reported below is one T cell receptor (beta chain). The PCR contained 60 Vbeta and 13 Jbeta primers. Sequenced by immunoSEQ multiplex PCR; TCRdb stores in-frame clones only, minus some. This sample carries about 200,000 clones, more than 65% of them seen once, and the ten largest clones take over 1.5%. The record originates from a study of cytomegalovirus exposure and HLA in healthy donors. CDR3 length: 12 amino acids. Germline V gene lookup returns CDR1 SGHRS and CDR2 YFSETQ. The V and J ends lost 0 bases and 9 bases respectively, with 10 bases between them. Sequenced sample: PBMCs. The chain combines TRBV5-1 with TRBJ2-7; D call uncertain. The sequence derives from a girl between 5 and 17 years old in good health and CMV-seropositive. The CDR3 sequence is CASSLAGSGQYF. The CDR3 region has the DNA TGCGCCAGCAGCTTGGCCGGCTCAGGGCAGTACTTC.